The clone carrying this TCR beta chain showed up just once. No antigen is known for it. These data belong to a study of T cell responses to AZD1222 COVID-19 vaccine. Notes on the study in general: Spike-specific TCR repertoires showed rising breadth and depth after two AZD1222 doses. Donors were chiefly white British, with a greater number of females, and clonal diversity was perhaps underestimated. Unmutated variant regions reportedly attract nearly half of all spike-specific TCRs.

Clones were read by immunoSEQ multiplex PCR, and TCRdb kept only the in-frame ones, dropping some. Here the sample spans around 100,000 clones, around 87% being singletons. In germline, CDR1 is MNHNS, CDR2 SASEGT. The CDR3 loop spans 12 amino acids. V was trimmed by 2 bases and J by 9 bases, leaving 5 bases between them. The sequence derives from an adult in good health. The specimen comprised peripheral blood, sampled on day 0 of MenACWY control vaccination. The V and J genes are TRBV6-1 and TRBJ1-6, with unresolved D. The CDR3 sequence: CASSEWLSPLHF. The CDR3, as DNA: TGTGCCAGCAGTGAATGGCTTTCACCCCTCCACTTT.